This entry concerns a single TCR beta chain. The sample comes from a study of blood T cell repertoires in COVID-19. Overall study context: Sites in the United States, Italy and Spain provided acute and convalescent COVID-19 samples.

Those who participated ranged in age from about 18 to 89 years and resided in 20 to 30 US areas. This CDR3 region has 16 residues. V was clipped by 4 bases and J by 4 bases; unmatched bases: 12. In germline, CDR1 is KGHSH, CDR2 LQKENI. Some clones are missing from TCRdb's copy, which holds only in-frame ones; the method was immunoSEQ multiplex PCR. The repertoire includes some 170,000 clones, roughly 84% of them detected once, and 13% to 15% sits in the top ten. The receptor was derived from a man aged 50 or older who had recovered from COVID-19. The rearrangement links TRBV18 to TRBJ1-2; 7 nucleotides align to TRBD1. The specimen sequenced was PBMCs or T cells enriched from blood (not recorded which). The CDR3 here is CASSQAPGTAIYGYTF. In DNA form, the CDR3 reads TGTGCCAGCTCACAGGCCCCCGGGACAGCAATCTATGGCTACACCTTC.